The rows below give T cell receptor beta chains drawn from one sample of a study of coeliac disease. Profiled with immunoSEQ multiplex PCR; TCRdb holds only in-frame clones, not every one. The table lists approximately 1,000 clones, 58% of them singletons. Sequenced sample: intraepithelial lymphocytes from the gut. The receptor source for this set is a man aged 70 or older without celiac disease. Each CDR3 is given with its conserved first and last residue. D genes are given only for firm matches. Clone size is shown for a subset of rows, as once, few, many or a class of expanded clone.

CDR3 DNA,CDR3 protein,V gene,J gene,clone size,D gene
TGTGCCAGTAAGTTCCAGCGGGGTTCCAATGAGCAGTTCTTC,CASKFQRGSNEQFF,TRBV19,TRBJ2-1,few,TRBD2
TGTGCCAGCAGCTTAAGCTATAGCTCCTACAATGAGCAGTTCTTC,CASSLSYSSYNEQFF,TRBV7-9,TRBJ2-1,-,-
TGTGCCAGCAGACAAACAGGGTTTCGTCAGCCCCAGCATTTT,CASRQTGFRQPQHF,TRBV6-5,TRBJ1-5,once,-
TGTGCCAGCAGGACAGTTGGGGACACCGGGGAGCTGTTTTTT,CASRTVGDTGELFF,TRBV9,TRBJ2-2,-,-
TGTGCCAGCAGAGCCCTAGCGGTCAGGCCAGATACGCAGTATTTT,CASRALAVRPDTQYF,TRBV2,TRBJ2-3,-,TRBD2
TGTGCCAGCAGTTTCCAGGGACAGGGGGCGGGCTACACCTTC,CASSFQGQGAGYTF,TRBV6-6,TRBJ1-2,-,TRBD1
TGCGCCAGCAGCCTGCGGGGGACTAGCGGGGGCGGAAGGGAGACCCAGTACTTC,CASSLRGTSGGGRETQYF,TRBV5-1,TRBJ2-5,-,TRBD2
TGCAGCGCCCTGGGACAGTACTACGAGCAGTACTTC,CSALGQYYEQYF,TRBV29-1,TRBJ2-7,-,TRBD1
TGTGCCAGCAGCACCCTAGCGGGGGGGCCTGTCTCAGATACGCAGTATTTT,CASSTLAGGPVSDTQYF,TRBV21-1,TRBJ2-3,-,-
TGTGCCAGCAGCTTAGGGGTAGCGGCTGCGTATTTT,CASSLGVAAAYF,TRBV7-9,TRBJ2-3,few,-
TGTGCCAGCAGTGAAGGTACGTTTCTGGTGAAATGGTGGGGGGTCATCTACGAGCAGTACTTC,CASSEGTFLVKWWGVIYEQYF,TRBV6-1,TRBJ2-7,-,-
TGTGCCAGCAGTAGTTACAGAATGAACACCGGGGAGCTGTTTTTT,CASSSYRMNTGELFF,TRBV6-1,TRBJ2-2,-,-
TGTGCCAGCAGCTTTTATCAACAGGTCCTCTCTGGGGCCAACGTCCTGACTTTC,CASSFYQQVLSGANVLTF,TRBV7-2,TRBJ2-6,-,-
TGTGCCAGCAGCCCTCCCGGACTAGCGGGGAGCACAGATACGCAGTATTTT,CASSPPGLAGSTDTQYF,TRBV11-2,TRBJ2-3,-,TRBD2
TGTGCCAGCAGCTTTAGGGGGCTCAAAGAGACCCAGTACTTC,CASSFRGLKETQYF,TRBV5-6,TRBJ2-5,few,TRBD1
TGTGCCGGCAGTTATACAGCAGATCAGCCACAGCATTTT,CAGSYTADQPQHF,TRBV6-5,TRBJ1-5,once,-
TGTGCCAGCAGCTTAAGTTGCAGTCTGAACACTGAAGCTTTCTTT,CASSLSCSLNTEAFF,TRBV11-2,TRBJ1-1,-,-
TGTGCCAGCAGGATAGGACAGGGCTCATACGAGCAGTACTTC,CASRIGQGSYEQYF,TRBV7-2,TRBJ2-7,-,TRBD1
TGTGCCAGCATAGCCGACAGGGAAGCTCGCGAGCAGTACTTC,CASIADREAREQYF,TRBV28,TRBJ2-7,-,TRBD1
TGTGCCAGCAGCTTAAAGGGGGCCTACGAGCAGTACTTC,CASSLKGAYEQYF,TRBV7-9,TRBJ2-7,-,-
TGCAGCGTTGGACCGTGGGGAAGGGGGTCGAATGAGCAGTTCTTC,CSVGPWGRGSNEQFF,TRBV29-1,TRBJ2-1,-,-
TGTGCCAGCACTCACGGTGGACTAGAATACAATGAGCAGTTCTTC,CASTHGGLEYNEQFF,TRBV2,TRBJ2-1,-,TRBD2
TGTGCCAGCAGTAGGGAGTCTACCGGGGAGCTGTTTTTT,CASSRESTGELFF,TRBV6-4,TRBJ2-2,-,-
TGTGCCAGCAGTTACTCTCTCGCTACCTCTGGAAACACCATATATTTT,CASSYSLATSGNTIYF,TRBV6-5,TRBJ1-3,-,-
TGTGCCAGCAGACAACAAGGACAGGGCTATGGCTACACCTTC,CASRQQGQGYGYTF,TRBV6-5,TRBJ1-2,-,TRBD1
TGTGCCAGCAGTTCAAGGGGACTAGCGGGGTTCACAGATACGCAGTATTTT,CASSSRGLAGFTDTQYF,TRBV27,TRBJ2-3,-,TRBD2
TGTGCCAGCAGCCGGAGGCTCGGAAACACCATATATTTT,CASSRRLGNTIYF,TRBV7-2,TRBJ1-3,-,-
TGTGCCAGCCGACCGGGACAGGCCCCCCTGGAGCAGTACTTC,CASRPGQAPLEQYF,TRBV27,TRBJ2-7,-,TRBD1
TGTGCCAGCAGCCCAGACGCCCCTGGCGGGGGTAGATACAATGAGCAGTTCTTC,CASSPDAPGGGRYNEQFF,TRBV7-2,TRBJ2-1,once,TRBD2
TGTGCCAGCAGCCCGCGGCCGCGGGGGGTCGATGAGCAGTTCTTC,CASSPRPRGVDEQFF,TRBV27,TRBJ2-1,-,TRBD2
TGTGCCAGCAGTTACTCTACTGGGGACAGTAATTCACCCCTCCACTTT,CASSYSTGDSNSPLHF,TRBV6-5,TRBJ1-6,-,TRBD1
TGTGCCAGTAGTCCTGACAGGGCATCCGGAAACTATGGCTACACCTTC,CASSPDRASGNYGYTF,TRBV19,TRBJ1-2,-,TRBD1
TGTGCCAGCAGTGAAGCCTCCGCGGGGAACACTGAAGCTTTCTTT,CASSEASAGNTEAFF,TRBV6-1,TRBJ1-1,few,-
TGCAGTATAAACTCTTATGAGCAGTTCTTC,CSINSYEQFF,TRBV20-1,TRBJ2-1,-,-
TGTGCCAGCAGTCGGGGGGCCGGGAACACCGGGGAGCTGTTTTTT,CASSRGAGNTGELFF,TRBV2,TRBJ2-2,few,-
TGTGCCAGCGGGGCGAGCTCCTACGAGCAGTACTTC,CASGASSYEQYF,TRBV27,TRBJ2-7,large,-
TGTGCCAGCAGCGACGGGGGAGCCAAAAACATTCAGTACTTC,CASSDGGAKNIQYF,TRBV6-6,TRBJ2-4,-,-
TGTGCCAGCAGCTCTCCGCCACAGGGCTACACTGAAGCTTTCTTT,CASSSPPQGYTEAFF,TRBV28,TRBJ1-1,-,-
TGTGCCAGCAGCAGGGGGGGCAAGAACTATGGCTACACCTTC,CASSRGGKNYGYTF,TRBV5-5,TRBJ1-2,-,-
TGTGCCAGCAGGACTACGGGACAGGGCCGCGAGCAGTACTTC,CASRTTGQGREQYF,TRBV28,TRBJ2-7,-,TRBD1